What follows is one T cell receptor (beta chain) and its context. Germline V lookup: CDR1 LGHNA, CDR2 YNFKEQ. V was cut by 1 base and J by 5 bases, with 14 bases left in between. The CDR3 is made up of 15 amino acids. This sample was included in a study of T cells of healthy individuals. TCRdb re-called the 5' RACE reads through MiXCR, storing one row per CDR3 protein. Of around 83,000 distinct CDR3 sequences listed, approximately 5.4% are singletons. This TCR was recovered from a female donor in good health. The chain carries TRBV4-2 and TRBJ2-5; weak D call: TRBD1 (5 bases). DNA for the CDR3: TGTGCCAGCAGCCAAGGGACACCGGATCGGGAGACCCAGTACTTC. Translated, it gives CASSQGTPDRETQYF.